The 7 T cell receptor beta chains in this list originate from one sample, sequenced in a study of cytomegalovirus exposure and HLA in healthy donors. The PCR was carried out with 60 Vbeta primers and 13 Jbeta primers. Method: immunoSEQ multiplex PCR; TCRdb's copy keeps in-frame clones and lacks some. The sample carries around 230,000 clones, more than 70% recorded once. Input material: PBMCs. The receptors were sampled from a boy younger than 18 in good health and CMV-seronegative.

This clone was observed a single time. The chain combines TRBV11-2 with TRBJ2-1; maybe TRBD2 (5 bases). This CDR3 spans 15 amino acids. Trimming shortened V by 4 bases and J by 5 bases, and 15 bases separated the two germline ends. From germline, CDR1 is SGHAT and CDR2 FQNNGV. This chain's CDR3 is CASSSRRYGDNEQFF. For the CDR3, the DNA is TGTGCCAGCAGCTCCAGGCGGTACGGGGACAATGAGCAGTTCTTC.

This sequence joins TRBV6-5 and TRBJ1-1; D may be TRBD1 (5 bases). Germline V gene lookup returns CDR1 MNHEY and CDR2 SVGAGI. The V and J ends lost 1 base and 0 bases respectively, with 9 bases between them. The CDR3 contains 15 residues. The CDR3 sequence: CASSYWGELNTEAFF. As DNA, the CDR3 is TGTGCCAGCAGTTACTGGGGGGAATTGAACACTGAAGCTTTCTTT.

This clone was seen once. This sequence joins TRBV7-6 and TRBJ1-4; the D is unclear. Germline lookup yields CDR1 SGHVS and CDR2 FNYEAQ. Trimming cost V 1 base and J 0 bases, with 6 bases left between them. This CDR3 region has 15 residues. The CDR3 loop is CASSLVPATNEKLFF. CDR3 in DNA: TGTGCCAGCAGCTTAGTTCCAGCAACTAATGAAAAACTGTTTTTT.

The chain is built from TRBV5-4 and TRBJ2-7; D perhaps matches TRBD2 (6 bases). Trimming cost V 4 bases and J 6 bases, with 11 bases left between them. The CDR3 covers 12 residues. CDR1 and CDR2 (germline): SGHNT, YYREEE (reference sequence). The CDR3 DNA follows: TGTGCCAGCAGCCCGGACGGGGGCGAGCAGTACTTC. Encoded protein: CASSPDGGEQYF.

This chain uses TRBV10-1 with TRBJ2-2, with 7 bases fitting TRBD2. Germline loops: CDR1 WNHNN, CDR2 SYGVQD (reference sequence). This CDR3 comprises 17 residues. J lost 2 bases, V lost 6 bases, and 12 bases had no gene match. The CDR3 sequence is CASRGPPGGVNTGELFF. The DNA of the CDR3 is TGCGCCAGCAGAGGACCACCTGGGGGGGTAAACACCGGGGAGCTGTTTTTT.

This clone was seen once. The chain carries TRBV7-9 and TRBJ2-3, with 14 bases aligning to TRBD2. Germline CDR1 reads SEHNR; CDR2 reads FQNEAQ (reference sequence). The CDR3 has 15 residues. J lost 5 bases, V lost 5 bases, and 3 bases had no gene match. DNA for the CDR3: TGTGCCAGCAGCCTTGGGACTAGCGGGAGAGATACGCAGTATTTT. It encodes CASSLGTSGRDTQYF.

The V call is TRBV6-4, the J call TRBJ2-5; maybe TRBD2 (5 bases). The V gene lost 6 bases and the J gene lost 0 bases, with 14 bases spanning the gap. This CDR3 is 15 amino acids long. Germline CDR1 MRHNA, CDR2 SNTAGT. Written as DNA, the CDR3 is TGTGCCAGCAGCGTCGATACCGGGAACCAAGAGACCCAGTACTTC. Protein sequence: CASSVDTGNQETQYF.